A selection of T cell receptor beta chains follows, all from one sample in a study of blood T cell repertoires in COVID-19. The repertoire was sequenced with immunoSEQ multiplex PCR; TCRdb's copy has only in-frame clones and lacks some. The sample includes 310,000 or so clones, 80% to 90% of them seen just once. The sample taken for sequencing was PBMCs or T cells enriched from blood (not recorded which). All receptors come from a woman aged 18 to 35 who had recovered from COVID-19. Each CDR3 is given with its conserved first and last residue. Fields, in order: D gene, J gene, clone size, V gene, CDR3 protein, CDR3 DNA. The D gene is left open where the match is weak. Clone sizes are given selectively: once, few, many, or a class where the clone is expanded.

D: TRBD1; J: TRBJ1-1; size: -; V: TRBV5-1; CDR3: CASSKGTGNTEAFF; DNA: TGCGCCAGCTCCAAGGGGACAGGGAACACTGAAGCTTTCTTT
D: -; J: TRBJ2-3; size: -; V: TRBV12-3/TRBV12-4; CDR3: CASSFYSTDTQYF; DNA: TGTGCCAGCAGTTTTTACTCCACAGATACGCAGTATTTT
D: -; J: TRBJ1-2; size: -; V: TRBV9; CDR3: CASSGSGEGHYGYTF; DNA: TGTGCCAGCAGCGGATCCGGGGAAGGCCACTATGGCTACACCTTC
D: -; J: TRBJ2-7; size: -; V: TRBV7-2; CDR3: CASSPTAGPDSYEQYF; DNA: TGTGCCAGCAGCCCCACGGCGGGGCCGGACTCCTACGAGCAGTACTTC
D: TRBD1; J: TRBJ1-5; size: -; V: TRBV28; CDR3: CASSRPGQRGKQPQHF; DNA: TGTGCCAGCAGTCGTCCGGGACAGAGAGGAAAACAGCCCCAGCATTTT
D: TRBD1; J: TRBJ2-1; size: -; V: TRBV20-1; CDR3: CSASGTGQRGGRNEQFF; DNA: TGCAGTGCTAGTGGGACAGGCCAGCGAGGGGGGAGGAATGAGCAGTTCTTC
D: TRBD1; J: TRBJ1-3; size: many; V: TRBV11-1; CDR3: CASSQRTGGSGNTIYF; DNA: TGTGCCAGCAGCCAACGGACAGGGGGCTCTGGAAACACCATATATTTT
D: TRBD1; J: TRBJ1-5; size: -; V: TRBV5-1; CDR3: CASSSTTGANQPQHF; DNA: TGCGCCAGCAGCTCGACGACAGGGGCAAATCAGCCCCAGCATTTT
D: -; J: TRBJ2-7; size: few; V: TRBV11-1; CDR3: CASSKKPRVHGYEQYF; DNA: TGTGCCAGCAGTAAAAAACCCCGGGTCCACGGTTACGAGCAGTACTTC
D: TRBD1; J: TRBJ1-2; size: once; V: TRBV6-5; CDR3: CASTTGGAGGYTF; DNA: TGTGCCAGCACTACAGGGGGCGCGGGGGGCTACACCTTC
D: -; J: TRBJ2-5; size: -; V: TRBV14; CDR3: CASSQEGTLFETQYF; DNA: TGTGCCAGCAGCCAAGAAGGGACTTTATTTGAGACCCAGTACTTC
D: TRBD1; J: TRBJ1-2; size: once; V: TRBV5-6; CDR3: CASSQRQGRYTF; DNA: TGTGCCAGCAGCCAACGACAGGGGCGCTACACCTTC
D: TRBD2; J: TRBJ2-7; size: -; V: TRBV11-2; CDR3: CASSSPGESGANKQYF; DNA: TGTGCCAGCAGCTCACCGGGGGAAAGCGGGGCCAACAAGCAGTACTTC
D: TRBD1; J: TRBJ1-2; size: -; V: TRBV7-2; CDR3: CASSPTGGYGYTF; DNA: TGTGCCAGCAGCCCAACAGGGGGTTATGGCTACACCTTC
D: -; J: TRBJ1-2; size: -; V: TRBV27; CDR3: CASSLSNGNYGYTF; DNA: TGTGCCAGCAGTTTATCGAACGGGAACTATGGCTACACCTTC
D: TRBD1; J: TRBJ1-2; size: -; V: TRBV5-1; CDR3: CASSPTGEVGGYTF; DNA: TGCGCCAGCAGCCCGACAGGGGAAGTAGGTGGCTACACCTTC
D: -; J: TRBJ2-7; size: -; V: TRBV11-2; CDR3: CASSSLGGGAYEQYF; DNA: TGTGCCAGCAGCTCCCTTGGGGGCGGTGCCTACGAGCAGTACTTC
D: TRBD2; J: TRBJ2-1; size: -; V: TRBV14; CDR3: CASSQESGGAYNEQFF; DNA: TGTGCCAGCAGCCAAGAAAGTGGGGGGGCCTACAATGAGCAGTTCTTC
D: -; J: TRBJ1-2; size: -; V: TRBV7-8; CDR3: CASTKEEGNYGYTF; DNA: TGTGCCAGCACCAAAGAGGAGGGGAACTATGGCTACACCTTC
D: TRBD1; J: TRBJ1-2; size: -; V: TRBV9; CDR3: CASSVEGQPNLGGYTF; DNA: TGTGCCAGCAGCGTAGAGGGACAGCCAAATTTAGGGGGCTACACCTTC
D: -; J: TRBJ2-3; size: -; V: TRBV10-3; CDR3: CAISERGGPADTQYF; DNA: TGTGCCATCAGTGAAAGGGGGGGCCCAGCAGATACGCAGTATTTT
D: -; J: TRBJ1-1; size: few; V: TRBV7-8; CDR3: CASTHLTGINTEAFF; DNA: TGTGCCAGCACCCACCTGACCGGGATCAACACTGAAGCTTTCTTT
D: TRBD2; J: TRBJ2-7; size: -; V: TRBV12-5; CDR3: CASGLVQRGLAGTYEQYF; DNA: TGTGCTAGTGGTTTGGTACAGAGGGGACTAGCGGGCACCTACGAGCAGTACTTC
D: TRBD1; J: TRBJ1-6; size: -; V: TRBV2; CDR3: CASSEWDRDGSPLHF; DNA: TGTGCCAGCAGCGAATGGGACAGGGATGGATCACCCCTCCACTTT
D: TRBD1; J: TRBJ1-1; size: -; V: TRBV4-1; CDR3: CASSPLSGQGDTEAFF; DNA: TGCGCCAGCAGCCCATTATCAGGGCAGGGGGACACTGAAGCTTTCTTT
D: -; J: TRBJ1-1; size: -; V: TRBV5-1; CDR3: CASSLGGRSTEAFF; DNA: TGCGCCAGCAGCTTGGGAGGGCGGAGCACTGAAGCTTTCTTT
D: -; J: TRBJ2-2; size: once; V: TRBV18; CDR3: CASSPRRSTGELFF; DNA: TGTGCCAGCTCACCACGGCGGAGCACCGGGGAGCTGTTTTTT
D: -; J: TRBJ2-7; size: -; V: TRBV7-9; CDR3: CASSRRRGGDGEQYF; DNA: TGTGCCAGCAGCCGACGGAGGGGCGGGGACGGCGAGCAGTACTTC
D: TRBD1; J: TRBJ2-7; size: -; V: TRBV6-6; CDR3: CASTTPGQGAYEQYF; DNA: TGTGCCAGCACCACACCGGGACAGGGGGCCTACGAGCAGTACTTC
D: TRBD1; J: TRBJ1-1; size: -; V: TRBV27; CDR3: CASSLSKTGGRTEAFF; DNA: TGTGCCAGCAGTTTATCGAAGACAGGGGGAAGAACTGAAGCTTTCTTT
D: TRBD1; J: TRBJ1-1; size: -; V: TRBV11-2; CDR3: CASSPYRGNTEAFF; DNA: TGTGCCAGCAGCCCCTACAGGGGAAACACTGAAGCTTTCTTT
D: TRBD1; J: TRBJ2-3; size: -; V: TRBV2; CDR3: CAISGTGGDTQYF; DNA: TGTGCCATTTCCGGGACAGGGGGGGATACGCAGTATTTT
D: -; J: TRBJ2-7; size: -; V: TRBV7-8; CDR3: CASTLRGRTYEQYF; DNA: TGTGCCAGCACCCTGAGGGGGAGAACCTACGAGCAGTACTTC
D: TRBD2; J: TRBJ2-1; size: -; V: TRBV4-2; CDR3: CASSRGLARKEQFF; DNA: TGTGCCAGCAGCCGCGGACTAGCGAGGAAGGAGCAGTTCTTC
D: TRBD2; J: TRBJ2-2; size: -; V: TRBV2; CDR3: CASSGASGYTGELFF; DNA: TGTGCCAGCAGTGGGGCTAGCGGGTACACCGGGGAGCTGTTTTTT
D: -; J: TRBJ1-3; size: -; V: TRBV30; CDR3: CASSRVQNTIYF; DNA: TGTGCCTCCTCGAGGGTACAAAACACCATATATTTT
D: -; J: TRBJ1-1; size: -; V: TRBV6-2/TRBV6-3; CDR3: CASSYKSGASNTEAFF; DNA: TGTGCCAGCAGTTACAAGTCAGGGGCTTCGAACACTGAAGCTTTCTTT
D: -; J: TRBJ2-1; size: -; V: TRBV4-2; CDR3: CASSLVWDNGNEQFF; DNA: TGTGCCAGCAGCCTAGTGTGGGACAACGGGAATGAGCAGTTCTTC
D: -; J: TRBJ1-2; size: -; V: TRBV18; CDR3: CASSPKTQGSGGHGYTF; DNA: TGTGCCAGCTCACCCAAGACCCAGGGATCCGGTGGACATGGCTACACCTTC
D: -; J: TRBJ1-1; size: -; V: TRBV5-1; CDR3: CASSLGQVDTEAFF; DNA: TGCGCCAGCAGCTTGGGACAGGTAGACACTGAAGCTTTCTTT
D: TRBD1; J: TRBJ1-2; size: few; V: TRBV10-3; CDR3: CAAGQGGTNYGYTF; DNA: TGTGCCGCCGGACAGGGGGGGACAAACTATGGCTACACCTTC
D: TRBD2; J: TRBJ2-2; size: -; V: TRBV7-7; CDR3: CASSKGLAGGTGELFF; DNA: TGTGCCAGCAGCAAGGGACTAGCGGGAGGCACCGGGGAGCTGTTTTTT
D: -; J: TRBJ1-4; size: -; V: TRBV30; CDR3: CAWQGMGNEKLFF; DNA: TGTGCCTGGCAGGGTATGGGAAATGAAAAACTGTTTTTT